These 4 T cell receptor beta chains share one sample of origin, sequenced in a study of cytomegalovirus exposure and HLA in healthy donors. PCR used 60 Vbeta primers and 13 Jbeta primers. TCRdb keeps only in-frame clones here, not all; method: immunoSEQ multiplex PCR. In the table there are fewer than 110,000 clones, roughly 70% of which are singletons. The sample taken for sequencing was PBMCs. All receptors derive from a middle-aged man in good health and CMV-seronegative.

The V and J genes are TRBV7-7 and TRBJ2-5; 7 bases line up with TRBD2. With the DNA end fitting TRBJ2-7 better, the J assignment may be wrong. The CDR3 has 14 residues. From germline, CDR1 is SSHAT and CDR2 FNYEAQ (reference sequence). The CDR3 spells CASSLGGTTNEQYF. The CDR3 nucleotides are TGTGCCAGCAGCTTAGGGGGGACTACCAACGAGCAGTACTTC.

As regards this clone: At one boundary the junction diverges from the germline segment, which might be a read error. The genes are TRBV6-5 and TRBJ1-2; no firm D call. The germline gives CDR1 MNHEY, CDR2 SVGAGI. The CDR3 spans 13 residues. The CDR3 loop reads CASRYSDSGGYTF. The CDR3 nucleotides are TGTGCCAGCAGATACTCGGACTCCGGCGGCTACACCTTC.

V and J are TRBV6-1 and TRBJ2-2; maybe TRBD1 (5 bases). The V gene lost 4 bases and the J gene lost 7 bases, with 16 bases spanning the gap. This CDR3 is 15 amino acids long. Per the germline V gene, CDR1 is MNHNS and CDR2 is SASEGT. DNA of the CDR3: TGTGCCAGCAGTGGAATAAGGGGTACAGGCGGGGAGCTGTTTTTT. Translation gives CASSGIRGTGGELFF.

The J gene is TRBJ1-2, the V gene TRBV30; no clear D. The CDR3 extends over 15 amino acids. V was cut by 4 bases and J by 1 base, with 16 bases left in between. Germline V gene sequence: CDR1 GTSNPN, CDR2 SVGIG (reference sequence). The CDR3 loop reads CAWTPLRQHNYGYTF. CDR3 nucleotide sequence: TGTGCCTGGACGCCCCTCAGGCAGCATAACTATGGCTACACCTTC. The full variable domain, rest sourced from reference TRBV30 and TRBJ1-2, is SQTIHQWPATLVQPVGSPLSLECTVEGTSNPNLYWYRQAAGRGLQLLFYSVGIGQISSEVPQNLSASRPQDRQFILSSKKLLLSDSGFYLCAWTPLRQHNYGYTFGSGTRLTVV.